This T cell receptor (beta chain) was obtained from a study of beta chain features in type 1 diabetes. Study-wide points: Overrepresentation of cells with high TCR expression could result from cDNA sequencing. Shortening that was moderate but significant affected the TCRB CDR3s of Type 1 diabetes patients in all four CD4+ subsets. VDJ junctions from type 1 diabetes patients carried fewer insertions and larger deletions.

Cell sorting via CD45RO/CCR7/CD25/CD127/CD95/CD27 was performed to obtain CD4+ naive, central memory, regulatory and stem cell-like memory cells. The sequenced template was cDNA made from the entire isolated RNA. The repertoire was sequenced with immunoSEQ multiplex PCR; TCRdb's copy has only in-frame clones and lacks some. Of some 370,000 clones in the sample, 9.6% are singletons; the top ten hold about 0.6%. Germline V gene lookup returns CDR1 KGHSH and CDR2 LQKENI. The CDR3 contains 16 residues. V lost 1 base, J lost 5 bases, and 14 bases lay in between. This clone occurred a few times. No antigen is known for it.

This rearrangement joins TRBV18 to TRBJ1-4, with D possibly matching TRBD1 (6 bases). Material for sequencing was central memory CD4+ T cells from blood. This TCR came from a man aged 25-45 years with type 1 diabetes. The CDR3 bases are TGTGCCAGCTCACCACGAGGGGGATTTGAGAATGAAAAACTGTTTTTT. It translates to CASSPRGGFENEKLFF. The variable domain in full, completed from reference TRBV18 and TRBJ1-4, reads NAGVMQNPRHLVRRRGQEARLRCSPMKGHSHVYWYRQLPEEGLKFMVYLQKENIIDESGMPKERFSAEFPKEGPSILRIQQVVRGDSAAYFCASSPRGGFENEKLFFGSGTQLSVL.